This TCR beta chain was sequenced during a study of blood T cell repertoires in COVID-19 (dated by TCRdb to the early 2020s). Notes on the research overall: Samples from collaborators originated in the United States, Italy and Spain and spanned both the acute and convalescent phases of COVID-19. The material from the prospective study consisted of cDNA or gDNA derived from T cells, B-cell-depleted T cells, or PBMCs. Deeply sampled blood TCRbeta repertoires from subjects exposed to, actively infected with, or recovered from COVID-19 were included in the dataset. The repertoires were released in a freely available public database meant as a resource for research on the immune response to SARS-CoV-2. Samples were obtained from the ongoing ImmuneRACE study (first 160 participants) and from over a thousand subjects provided by 6 global collaborators. A de-identified subject ID, COVID-19 status, age in years and sex were almost always included in the sample metadata. Where available, HLA class I and class II types were taken from metadata supplied by the sample provider and were not determined by assay-based typing.

The immunoSEQ Assay, a bias-controlled multiplex PCR, was used to amplify TCRbeta CDR3 regions from genomic DNA. As for the original processing: Within the assay, amplification of reference gene primers was used to estimate how many nucleated cells each sample contained. To quantify the absolute abundance of each unique TCRbeta CDR3 rearrangement, sequence reads were collapsed and filtered. For each sample, productive Simpson clonality was calculated as the square root of Simpson's diversity index over productive rearrangements. Not all clones reach the TCRdb copy of this immuneACCESS table, which keeps in-frame sequences only. Checked studies attribute under half of the gap to unresolved V genes and leave the rest unexplained. D and trimming come from the DNA, and the V and J calls and clone size come from that table. This sample has around 300,000 clones in its table, and 70% to 90% of those were observed once. The ten biggest clones cover approximately 5.3% of the sample.

Here is what the overall study found, with its caveats: Clinical and demographic metadata were provided uncurated, with the amount varying by source and participant.

Via the germline V gene, CDR1 is SGDLS and CDR2 YYNGEE. The CDR3 contains 16 residues, cysteine and phenylalanine counted. Only CDR3 DNA remains: 48 bases, in frame from the first base. The junction carries 19 bases between V and J, which are trimmed by 4 bases and 5 bases respectively. About this clone: The clone's antigen remains unknown. Base qualities are not provided; no much larger clone lies one nucleotide away.

Participants in the prospective study were aged roughly 18 to 95 years, lived in under 30 United States geographic areas, and enrolled through a virtual design. To assign participants to cohorts, the prospective study relied on clinical history that participants themselves reported in a screening survey and a study questionnaire. For ImmuneRACE Cohort 3, a participant was defined as recovered based on two consecutive negative NP/OP PCR tests, clearance by a healthcare professional, or resolution of symptoms. Mobile phlebotomists in the prospective study collected whole blood, serum and a nasopharyngeal or oropharyngeal swab from every participant. Over a roughly 2-month period, participants in the prospective study had the option of providing additional blood draws and questionnaires. Prospective study blood samples were shipped either frozen or at room temperature before DNA extraction.

The TCR originated in a young woman who had recovered from COVID-19. Sequenced material: PBMCs or T cells enriched from blood (not recorded which). The chain joins TRBV9 to TRBJ2-1; perhaps TRBD1 is the D gene, with 5 bases matching. The CDR3 region: CASSPFSRGSDNEQFF. The nucleotides read TGTGCCAGCAGCCCCTTTTCTAGGGGCTCAGACAATGAGCAGTTCTTC.